These 20 T cell receptor beta chains originate from one sample sequenced in a study of blood T cell repertoires in COVID-19. Assay: immunoSEQ multiplex PCR; the TCRdb copy retains only in-frame clones and omits some. The table shows tens of thousands of clones, with around 90% occurring only once. The material sequenced was peripheral blood. These receptors were taken from a human donor in a cohort sampled during active COVID-19.

This clone was detected only a few times. This sequence joins TRBV5-4 and TRBJ1-2, with 7 bases that match TRBD1. CDR1 and CDR2 (germline): SGHNT, YYREEE (reference sequence). Unmatched junction bases numbered 14, after V lost 5 bases and J lost 4 bases. The CDR3 sequence is 16 residues long. The CDR3 sequence: CASRPGGGQGSYGYTF. The CDR3 DNA reads as TGTGCCAGCAGGCCAGGGGGTGGCCAAGGGAGCTATGGCTACACCTTC.

The chain employs TRBV6-5 and TRBJ1-5; no reliable D call. This CDR3 region has 12 residues. The V end was cut by 10 bases, the J end by 6 bases, with 13 bases between. Germline V gives CDR1 MNHEY, CDR2 SVGAGI. The CDR3 DNA reads TGTGCCACCAGATTCGGGGTTCAGCCCCAGCATTTT. It translates to CATRFGVQPQHF.

The V gene is TRBV27, the J gene TRBJ2-7; unclear D gene. The CDR3 sequence is 13 residues long. CDR1 is MNHEY, CDR2 SMNVEV, per germline (reference sequence). V was shortened by 6 bases and J by 0 bases, with 9 bases between the two germline ends. The CDR3 loop is CASSIDNSYEQYF. CDR3 coding DNA: TGTGCCAGCAGCATCGACAACTCCTACGAGCAGTACTTC.

The rearrangement uses TRBV7-2 and TRBJ1-1; TRBD1 aligns across 7 bases. V trimming: 4 bases; J trimming: 1 base; junction bases outside the gene matches: 6. CDR1 and CDR2 from the germline V gene are SGHTA and FQGNSA. The CDR3 length is 15 residues. CDR3 DNA: TGTGCCAGCAGCTCGGGACAGTATGGGAACACTGAAGCTTTCTTT. Translated, it gives CASSSGQYGNTEAFF.

The rearrangement joins TRBV5-5 to TRBJ1-2, with 7 bases matching TRBD1. The ends lost 5 bases at V and 4 bases at J; junction bases unmatched: 8. This CDR3 spans 14 amino acids. Germline CDR1 and CDR2: SGHKS and YYEKEE (reference sequence). The chain's CDR3 is CASSAQGNGYGYTF. The CDR3 region has the DNA TGTGCCAGCAGTGCACAGGGGAATGGCTATGGCTACACCTTC.

This chain connects TRBV19 to TRBJ2-5; the D is unclear. The CDR3 spans 13 residues. Germline values: CDR1 LNHDA, CDR2 SQIVND (reference sequence). Trimming shortened V by 6 bases and J by 5 bases, and 13 bases separated the two germline ends. CDR3 DNA sequence: TGTGCCAGTAGCACCTTGGCTTTCGAGACCCAGTACTTC. Protein product: CASSTLAFETQYF.

The chain has TRBV6-5 and TRBJ1-2; D is unclear. Germline V gene lookup returns CDR1 MNHEY and CDR2 SVGAGI. Trimming removed 7 bases at V and 0 bases at J, with 12 bases between. The CDR3 is 14 residues long. The CDR3 loop reads CASTRAGANYGYTF. In nucleotides, the CDR3 is TGTGCCAGCACCCGGGCGGGAGCTAACTATGGCTACACCTTC.

V and J are TRBV6-5 and TRBJ1-1; weak D call: TRBD1 (6 bases). Germline V gene data show CDR1 as MNHEY and CDR2 as SVGAGI. This CDR3 contains 13 residues. The V gene lost 7 bases and the J gene lost 8 bases, with 17 bases spanning the gap. The CDR3 DNA follows: TGTGCCAGCACCCCAGACCCTAGGGGGGAAGCTTTCTTT. Its translation is CASTPDPRGEAFF.

This clone appeared a single time. This chain joins TRBV5-8 and TRBJ2-5; 10 nucleotides align to TRBD1. Germline V gives CDR1 SGHTS, CDR2 YDEGEE. The CDR3 covers 15 residues. The V gene end was trimmed by 9 bases and the J gene end by 3 bases; junction bases not matched to a gene: 11. The CDR3 DNA reads as TGTGCCACACAAAAGGGGACAGGGGCCGAAGAGACCCAGTACTTC. Residues: CATQKGTGAEETQYF.

The V and J genes are TRBV5-6 and TRBJ2-2; weak D call: TRBD2 (6 bases). V gave up 2 bases and J gave up 3 bases, with 17 bases separating them. This CDR3 region has 17 residues. The germline gives CDR1 SGHDT, CDR2 YYEEEE. The CDR3 is CASSFYGFGGYTGELFF. CDR3 DNA: TGTGCCAGCAGCTTTTATGGGTTTGGAGGGTACACCGGGGAGCTGTTTTTT. Full variable domain (remainder filled in from reference TRBV5-6 and TRBJ2-2): DAGVTQSPTHLIKTRGQQVTLRCSPKSGHDTVSWYQQALGQGPQFIFQYYEEEERQRGNFPDRFSGHQFPNYSSELNVNALLLGDSALYLCASSFYGFGGYTGELFFGEGSRLTVL.

The rearrangement links TRBV30 to TRBJ2-2; 8 nucleotides match TRBD2. Per germline, CDR1 GTSNPN and CDR2 SVGIG (reference sequence). CDR3 length: 17 residues. Trimming at V came to 4 bases and at J to 4 bases, leaving 14 bases not matched to a gene. For the CDR3, the DNA is TGTGCCTGGAATTTCGACGTAGCGGGGATGTCCACCGGGGAGCTGTTTTTT. This encodes CAWNFDVAGMSTGELFF.

The chain joins TRBV6-5 to TRBJ1-4; 7 nucleotides agree with TRBD1. Germline lookup yields CDR1 MNHEY and CDR2 SVGAGI. Losses at the gene ends were 4 bases for V and 3 bases for J; bases not matched to a gene: 5. This CDR3 has 15 amino acids. The DNA for the CDR3 is TGTGCCAGCAGTTCGCAACAGGGGTCTAATGAAAAACTGTTTTTT. Translating it yields CASSSQQGSNEKLFF.

The V and J genes are TRBV7-2 and TRBJ2-7; tentative D call: TRBD1 (6 bases). This CDR3 region has 14 residues. Germline assignment: CDR1 SGHTA and CDR2 FQGNSA. Between the trimmed V and J ends, which lost 5 bases and 2 bases, there was a span of 13 bases. The CDR3 reads CASSQDRTAYEQYF. Written as DNA, the CDR3 is TGTGCCAGCAGCCAAGATCGGACAGCCTACGAGCAGTACTTC.

This chain joins TRBV29-1 and TRBJ2-2; weak D call: TRBD1 (5 bases). The V and J ends lost 6 bases and 1 base respectively, with 15 bases between them. The CDR3 has 15 amino acids. Germline V CDR1 and CDR2: SQVTM, ANQGSEA. The CDR3 bases are TGCAGCGTCACCCGTGGTACAGGGAACACCGGGGAGCTGTTTTTT. This sequence encodes CSVTRGTGNTGELFF.

The chain recombines TRBV7-3 with TRBJ2-3; 9 bases fit TRBD1. Unmatched junction bases numbered 11, after V lost 5 bases and J lost 5 bases. The CDR3 loop spans 16 amino acids. The germline V gene encodes CDR1 SGHTA and CDR2 FQGTGA. The CDR3 protein is CASSPRRDRAGDTQYF. The CDR3 DNA reads as TGTGCCAGCAGCCCACGCCGGGACAGGGCTGGAGATACGCAGTATTTT.

Remarks on this clone: The same CDR3 is also encoded by other DNA sequences in this sample. The chain combines TRBV6-5 with TRBJ1-1, with 8 bases aligning to TRBD1. CDR1 is MNHEY, CDR2 SVGAGI, per germline. Trimming at V came to 4 bases and at J to 8 bases, leaving 3 bases not matched to a gene. The CDR3 totals 12 residues. The CDR3 loop reads CASSSRTGEAFF. CDR3 in DNA: TGTGCCAGCAGTTCCCGGACAGGGGAAGCTTTCTTT.

CDR3 sequence: CASRSTFTGPEQYF. The CDR3 DNA reads TGTGCCAGTAGGTCAACGTTCACAGGTCCCGAGCAGTACTTC. The V call is TRBV19, the J call TRBJ2-7; perhaps TRBD1 as D (5 bases). CDR1 and CDR2 from the germline V gene are LNHDA and SQIVND (reference sequence). The CDR3 extends over 14 amino acids. The ends were cut back, 6 bases at V and 6 bases at J, with 18 bases in the middle.

This chain joins TRBV6-6 and TRBJ1-2; unclear D gene. The CDR3 runs 11 residues. Germline-derived CDR1 and CDR2 are MNHNY and SVGAGI (reference sequence). The V end lost 7 bases, the J end lost 1 base, and 4 bases lay between the germline ends. The CDR3 reads CASNSNYGYTF. The CDR3, as DNA: TGTGCCAGCAACAGTAACTATGGCTACACCTTC.

The V gene is TRBV10-2, the J gene TRBJ2-1, with 13 bases fitting TRBD2. Germline CDR1 is WSHSY and CDR2 is SAAADI. This CDR3 is 17 amino acids long. V lost 2 bases and J lost 8; bases outside the gene matches: 9. The CDR3 spells CASSEPKTSGRADEQFF. As DNA, the CDR3 is TGCGCCAGCAGTGAGCCAAAAACTAGCGGGAGGGCCGATGAGCAGTTCTTC.

The V call is TRBV4-2, the J call TRBJ1-2; 8 bases agree with TRBD1. V gave up 3 bases and J gave up 0 bases; unmatched junction bases: 3. Germline V gives CDR1 LGHNA, CDR2 YNFKEQ. The CDR3 totals 15 residues. CDR3 sequence: CASSQGTGSNYGYTF. CDR3 bases: TGTGCCAGCAGCCAGGGGACAGGTTCTAACTATGGCTACACCTTC.